The following is a TCR beta chain sequence with its context. The antigen is undetermined. An approximately 200 ng quantity of DNA, 25,000 to 30,000 T cell genomes, went into the sorted-subset replicate PCRs. Produced via immunoSEQ multiplex PCR; TCRdb's table is partial and in-frame only. The sample holds hundreds of thousands of clones, approximately 96% seen once. This sample is part of a study of shared clonotypes between healthy human individuals. Study-wide results and limits: Generation probabilities of non-shared clonotypes were lower (relative to those shared by all four donors). Blood was the only sampled material, and tissue repertoires likely differ.

The naive CD8 population came from CD45RO-negative cells selected for CCR7, without terminally differentiated effector memory CD45RA+ cells. The donors, healthy adults who were HIV-negative, had experienced no recent acute infections or vaccinations. The TCR comes from a woman in her 30s in good health. The sample was naive CD8+ T cells sorted from blood.

The CDR3 DNA reads TGCGCCAGCAGCGCTTCCACAGTGACAAGTTCTGTTCTAGAGCAGTACTTC. It codes for CASSASTVTSSVLEQYF. The gene calls are TRBV10-2 and TRBJ2-7; D remains ambiguous. With 6 bases removed from V and 7 bases from J, the gap between germline ends came to 28 bases. The CDR3 covers 17 residues. CDR1 is WSHSY and CDR2 is SAAADI in the germline V gene.